These 10 T cell receptor beta chains were all obtained from the same sample, sequenced in a study of read filtering for tumor transcriptome and immune sequencing. Molecular barcoded adaptors covering alpha/delta and beta/gamma chains were used on approximately 400 ng RNA. One entry per CDR3 protein results from TCRdb running MiXCR on the reads. The top ten hold about 18% of the sample, which has roughly 60,000 distinct CDR3 sequences, 20% to 25% seen once. Sequenced material: a population of CD138-negative cells sorted from bone marrow. These TCRs come from a donor at least 40 years old with multiple myeloma.

This clonotype was detected ten times or more. The chain combines TRBV28 with TRBJ2-1; 8 bases map to TRBD2. Germline-derived CDR1 and CDR2 are MDHEN and SYDVKM. The CDR3 loop spans 16 amino acids. With 2 bases clipped from V and 10 bases from J, the junction kept 13 bases outside the gene matches. The DNA for the CDR3 is TGTGCCAGCAGTTTAAATACGGGCGGGAGGACTCGCGAGCAGTTCTTC. Translating it yields CASSLNTGGRTREQFF.

A word on this clonotype: This may be a read error, as it is one base from a much larger clone. The rearrangement joins TRBV24-1 to TRBJ2-3; D unclear. Per germline, CDR1 KGHDR and CDR2 SFDVKD. There are 15 residues in the CDR3. The V and J ends lost 6 bases and 1 base respectively, with 13 bases between them. The DNA for the CDR3 is TGTGCCACCAGTAATGACCCTGGGGGCACAGATACGCAGTATTTT. Protein sequence: CATSNDPGGTDTQYF.

Comment on this clonotype: A much more abundant neighbour one base away suggests this may be a read error. V usage is TRBV12-3 or TRBV12-4 and J usage is TRBJ2-7; 7 bases align to TRBD2. The length of the CDR3 is 17 residues. For the CDR3, the DNA is TGTGCCAGCAGTGGGGGGGGAAGCTCCCGTCCCACTCACGAGCAGAACTTC. As protein: CASSGGGSSRPTHEQNF.

On this clonotype: This may be a read error, as it is one base from a much larger clone. As the CDR3 is not closed by the conserved phenylalanine or tryptophan, this likely results from a read error. This rearrangement joins TRBV5-1 to TRBJ2-5; D possibly corresponds to TRBD1 (5 bases). Germline loops: CDR1 SGHRS, CDR2 YFSETQ. V lost 7 bases, J lost 2 bases, and 12 bases lay in between. The CDR3 loop spans 13 amino acids. The CDR3: CASRQWGQETQYC. For the CDR3, the DNA is TGCGCCAGCCGACAGTGGGGTCAAGAGACCCAGTACTGC.

This clonotype was seen more than once but under ten times. This chain joins TRBV28 and TRBJ1-6, with D tentatively TRBD1 (5 bases). The germline V and J ends were trimmed by 6 bases and 8 bases, with 17 bases remaining between them. Germline assignment: CDR1 MDHEN and CDR2 SYDVKM. CDR3 length: 15 residues. The CDR3 reads CASRTTGVGYSPLHF. CDR3 DNA: TGTGCCAGCAGAACAACAGGAGTGGGATATTCACCCCTCCACTTT.

Concerning this clonotype itself: This sequence may be a read error, since a much larger clone differs from it by one base. The CDR3 region is CSAYIISSGANVLTF. CDR3 DNA sequence: TGCAGCGCTTATATTATCAGCTCTGGGGCCAACGTCCTGACTTTC. V is TRBV29-1 and J is TRBJ2-6; D remains unclear. This CDR3 is built from 15 residues. V was pared by 7 bases and J by 0 bases, with 13 bases between. Per germline, CDR1 SQVTM and CDR2 ANQGSEA.

The chain joins TRBV29-1 to TRBJ2-7, with no clear D. The CDR3 length is 12 residues. The ends were cut back, 7 bases at V and 2 bases at J, with 12 bases in the middle. CDR1 SQVTM and CDR2 ANQGSEA come from the germline V gene. The CDR3 reads CSASTVTYEQYF. CDR3 DNA: TGCAGCGCCTCGACGGTAACCTACGAGCAGTACTTC.

In its sample, this clonotype was seen many times. This chain joins TRBV7-9 and TRBJ2-7; D might be TRBD1 (7 bases). V was clipped by 6 bases and J by 3 bases, with 15 bases between them. The CDR3 extends over 14 amino acids. Germline CDR1 SEHNR, CDR2 FQNEAQ (reference sequence). The CDR3, as DNA: TGTGCCAGCAGAGCCGGGACAGCGGGCTACGAGCAGTACTTC. Protein sequence: CASRAGTAGYEQYF.

This clonotype showed up many times. The chain uses TRBV6-6 and TRBJ2-1; D might be TRBD1 or TRBD2, each matching 7 bases. V was clipped by 2 bases and J by 6 bases, with 23 bases between them. Per the germline V gene, CDR1 is MNHNY and CDR2 is SVGAGI (reference sequence). The CDR3 contains 18 residues. Here the CDR3 reads CASSYRGRGGRGFNEQFF. The DNA for the CDR3 is TGTGCCAGCAGTTACCGTGGCAGGGGGGGAAGGGGCTTCAATGAGCAGTTCTTC.

This clonotype was picked up a small number of times. This chain joins TRBV20-1 and TRBJ2-2; D may be TRBD2 (6 bases). V lost 6 bases and J 4 bases, leaving 15 bases between the germline ends. The germline gives CDR1 DFQATT, CDR2 SNEGSKA (reference sequence). The CDR3 covers 14 residues. CDR3 DNA: TGCAGTGCACAGCGGGTGGTTGGCACCGGGGAGCTGTTTTTT. Residues: CSAQRVVGTGELFF.